A selection of T cell receptor beta chains follows, all from one sample in a study of beta chain features in type 1 diabetes. Assay used: immunoSEQ multiplex PCR; TCRdb lists only in-frame clones, some missing. The sample includes hundreds of thousands of clones, roughly a sixth of them seen just once. The sample taken for sequencing was naive CD4+ T cells from blood. These receptors were taken from a woman in her late teens or twenties in good health. The CDR3 runs from the conserved cysteine through the conserved F or W. The order of the fields is clone size, J gene, D gene, V gene, CDR3 protein, CDR3 DNA. D genes are given only for firm matches. The size entry is marked missing in some rows and otherwise reads once, few, many or a size class.

NA	TRBJ2-3	NA	TRBV7-3	CASSSAGADTQYF	TGTGCCAGCAGCTCCGCCGGCGCGGATACGCAGTATTTT
NA	TRBJ2-7	TRBD2	TRBV6-5	CASSYSGGRGYEQYF	TGTGCCAGCAGTTACTCGGGCGGGAGAGGGTACGAGCAGTACTTC
NA	TRBJ2-2	NA	TRBV2	CASSGTSSTGELFF	TGTGCCAGCAGTGGGACCAGTTCGACCGGGGAGCTGTTTTTT
NA	TRBJ2-1	NA	TRBV27	CASSQTASSYNEQFF	TGTGCCAGCAGTCAAACAGCGAGCTCCTACAATGAGCAGTTCTTC
NA	TRBJ2-1	NA	TRBV20-1	CSVSANNEQFF	TGCAGTGTGTCAGCAAACAATGAGCAGTTCTTC
NA	TRBJ2-7	NA	TRBV6-6	CASSDRQIIDEQYF	TGTGCCAGCAGTGACAGACAGATTATCGACGAGCAGTACTTC
NA	TRBJ1-4	TRBD1	TRBV28	CASSPRTGGSEKLFF	TGTGCCAGCAGTCCCAGGACAGGGGGGAGTGAAAAACTGTTTTTT
NA	TRBJ2-1	NA	TRBV2	CASRGDGNEQFF	TGTGCCAGCAGAGGGGACGGCAATGAGCAGTTCTTC
few	TRBJ2-1	TRBD1	TRBV5-1	CASSEAGGPYGNEQFF	TGCGCCAGCAGCGAGGCAGGGGGCCCCTACGGCAATGAGCAGTTCTTC
NA	TRBJ1-4	NA	TRBV7-2	CASSLVSRDVNEKLFF	TGTGCCAGCAGCTTAGTATCGAGGGACGTCAATGAAAAACTGTTTTTT
few	TRBJ1-4	NA	TRBV7-2	CASRPPGATNEKLFF	TGTGCCAGCCGACCACCAGGCGCAACTAATGAAAAACTGTTTTTT
NA	TRBJ2-7	NA	TRBV4-1	CASSQGANYEQYF	TGCGCCAGCAGCCAAGGGGCAAACTACGAGCAGTACTTC
NA	TRBJ2-7	TRBD1	TRBV2	CASSEATGLFVHEQYF	TGTGCCAGCAGTGAAGCGACAGGGTTGTTCGTACACGAGCAGTACTTC
NA	TRBJ2-7	NA	TRBV2	CASSGDRMLGYEQYF	TGTGCCAGCAGTGGCGATAGAATGTTAGGATACGAGCAGTACTTC
NA	TRBJ2-7	TRBD2	TRBV10-3	CAISESTSGTNEQYF	TGTGCCATCAGTGAGTCTACTAGCGGGACGAACGAGCAGTACTTC
few	TRBJ2-1	NA	TRBV5-6	CASSPLTREQFF	TGTGCCAGCAGCCCACTTACGCGTGAGCAGTTCTTC
NA	TRBJ2-3	NA	TRBV11-2	CASSLRPTSTDTQYF	TGTGCCAGCAGCTTACGCCCAACTAGCACAGATACGCAGTATTTT
NA	TRBJ1-5	NA	TRBV19	CASSIGDLSNQPQHF	TGTGCCAGTAGTATAGGGGATCTTAGCAATCAGCCCCAGCATTTT
few	TRBJ2-1	TRBD1	TRBV18	CASSPDRGEQFF	TGTGCCAGCTCACCGGACAGGGGTGAGCAGTTCTTC
NA	TRBJ2-1	NA	TRBV7-9	CASSLALGGQFF	TGTGCCAGCAGCTTAGCCTTGGGTGGGCAGTTCTTC
few	TRBJ2-2	TRBD1	TRBV5-4	CASSLVAGGSGELFF	TGTGCCAGCAGCTTGGTAGCAGGGGGCTCCGGGGAGCTGTTTTTT
NA	TRBJ2-3	NA	TRBV15	CATSISDSSTDTQYF	TGTGCCACCAGCATTTCGGACAGTAGCACAGATACGCAGTATTTT
few	TRBJ2-7	NA	TRBV25-1	CASSELVGSYEQYF	TGTGCCAGCAGTGAATTGGTAGGGTCCTACGAGCAGTACTTC
NA	TRBJ2-2	NA	TRBV9	CASRRQDAGGELFF	TGTGCCAGTCGGAGACAGGATGCTGGCGGGGAGCTGTTTTTT
few	TRBJ2-4	TRBD2	TRBV5-1	CASSPGLAGTNIQYF	TGCGCCAGCAGCCCCGGACTAGCGGGGACAAACATTCAGTACTTC
NA	TRBJ2-5	NA	TRBV7-2	CASSLNRPSYQETQYF	TGTGCCAGCAGCTTAAACCGCCCTTCGTACCAAGAGACCCAGTACTTC
NA	TRBJ2-2	TRBD1	TRBV29-1	CSVGYRGNTGELFF	TGCAGCGTTGGTTACAGGGGTAACACCGGGGAGCTGTTTTTT
few	TRBJ1-1	NA	TRBV5-1	CASSPGVAGREAFF	TGCGCCAGCAGCCCGGGGGTCGCGGGGCGTGAAGCTTTCTTT
few	TRBJ2-5	TRBD2	TRBV5-1	CASRRGLAGAMRQETQYF	TGCGCCAGCAGAAGGGGACTAGCGGGAGCTATGAGGCAAGAGACCCAGTACTTC
few	TRBJ2-3	TRBD2	TRBV7-2	CASSQLAGGADTQYF	TGTGCCAGCAGCCAACTAGCGGGAGGTGCGGATACGCAGTATTTT
few	TRBJ2-1	NA	TRBV5-1	CASSLEDGSYNEQFF	TGCGCCAGCAGCTTGGAAGACGGGTCCTACAATGAGCAGTTCTTC
few	TRBJ2-7	TRBD2	TRBV6-5	CASSYSGSSGIYEQYF	TGTGCCAGCAGTTACTCGGGTTCTAGCGGGATCTACGAGCAGTACTTC
NA	TRBJ1-5	NA	TRBV28	CASRTDVQPQHF	TGTGCCAGCAGGACAGACGTCCAGCCCCAGCATTTT
few	TRBJ2-7	TRBD1	TRBV7-6	CASSSTGGGGEQYF	TGTGCCAGCAGCTCGACAGGGGGAGGTGGCGAGCAGTACTTC
NA	TRBJ1-4	NA	TRBV28	CASSLVGSDEKLFF	TGTGCCAGCAGTTTAGTCGGATCAGATGAAAAACTGTTTTTT
few	TRBJ2-1	NA	TRBV10-3	CATHAAFYNEQFF	TGTGCCACCCACGCAGCGTTCTACAATGAGCAGTTCTTC
few	TRBJ2-5	TRBD2	TRBV6-6	CASSYSFSGSQETQYF	TGTGCCAGCAGTTACTCATTTAGCGGGAGCCAAGAGACCCAGTACTTC
few	TRBJ1-1	TRBD1	TRBV18	CASSPDRGPGTEAFF	TGTGCCAGCTCACCCGACAGGGGGCCGGGCACTGAAGCTTTCTTT
NA	TRBJ2-2	NA	TRBV9	CASSESFYGELFF	TGTGCCAGCAGCGAGAGCTTTTACGGGGAGCTGTTTTTT
NA	TRBJ2-5	TRBD2	TRBV27	CASSSPAGEGETQYF	TGTGCCAGCAGTTCCCCAGCGGGAGAGGGAGAGACCCAGTACTTC
NA	TRBJ2-6	TRBD1	TRBV9	CASSAQTGFLFGVGANVLTF	TGTGCCAGCAGCGCCCAGACAGGGTTCCTATTTGGGGTCGGGGCCAACGTCCTGACTTTC
few	TRBJ1-2	NA	TRBV25-1	CASSPDRNYGYTF	TGTGCCAGCAGTCCCGACAGAAACTATGGCTACACCTTC
NA	TRBJ2-7	TRBD2	TRBV7-2	CASTHGTNSYEQYF	TGTGCCAGCACCCACGGGACTAACTCCTACGAGCAGTACTTC
NA	TRBJ1-5	NA	TRBV18	CASSLGSGVGNQPQHF	TGTGCCAGCTCACTAGGCTCAGGGGTCGGCAATCAGCCCCAGCATTTT
NA	TRBJ2-7	NA	TRBV4-2	CASSQFNYEQYF	TGTGCCAGCAGCCAGTTCAACTACGAGCAGTACTTC
NA	TRBJ2-2	NA	TRBV9	CASSGGSVAAGELFF	TGTGCCAGCAGCGGAGGGTCAGTGGCGGCCGGGGAGCTGTTTTTT
NA	TRBJ2-1	NA	TRBV7-6	CASSHARGNEQFF	TGTGCCAGCAGCCACGCCCGGGGAAATGAGCAGTTCTTC
few	TRBJ2-2	NA	TRBV10-3	CAISESFKGQGSTGELFF	TGTGCCATCAGTGAGTCGTTTAAAGGGCAGGGGTCGACCGGGGAGCTGTTTTTT